This T cell receptor (beta chain) was retrieved from a study of blood T cell repertoires in COVID-19. The wider study: COVID-19 samples collected from the United States, Italy and Spain covered acute and convalescent phases.

J gave up 5 bases and V 2 bases, and 8 bases lay outside the gene matches. Germline V gene data show CDR1 as MNHEY and CDR2 as SVGAGI. CDR3 length: 16 amino acids. In the original analysis: Reference gene primer amplification yielded estimated nucleated cell counts. Assay used: immunoSEQ multiplex PCR; TCRdb lists only in-frame clones, some missing. Clonal size and the V and J genes are those of that table, whereas D and trimming came from the DNA. The data contain roughly 330,000 clones, roughly 85% of them singletons. What was sequenced was PBMCs or T cells enriched from blood (not recorded which). The V and J genes are TRBV6-5 and TRBJ1-5; TRBD1 matches 8 bases. This sequence was found in a woman aged 25 to 39 who had recovered from COVID-19. The CDR3 DNA is TGTGCCAGCAGTTACCCTACCGACAGGGGCGATCAGCCCCAGCATTTT. The encoded protein is CASSYPTDRGDQPQHF.